This T cell receptor beta chain stems from a study of CD8 T cells in Susac syndrome. Study-wide background: Sequencing included Susac syndrome patients, over 5 of them with active disease and roughly eight in remission.

RNA totalling about 0.5 to 1 ug underwent reverse transcription with random hexamers. TCRdb passed the immunoSEQ multiplex PCR reads through MiXCR, listing each CDR3 protein once. The repertoire holds tens of thousands of distinct CDR3 sequences, about 93% seen once, with approximately 1% in the top ten. V lost 4 bases, J lost 0 bases, and 11 bases stayed unmatched. This CDR3 comprises 18 residues. CDR1 is SGHTA, CDR2 FQGNSA, per germline. The authors carried out high-throughput sequencing of TCR beta. They applied it to CD8+ and CD4+ T cells obtained from blood. The chain has TRBV7-2 and TRBJ2-7, with 11 bases identical to TRBD2. This TCR was sampled from a human donor with Susac syndrome. Sequences were obtained from CD8+ T cells from PBMCs. CDR3 nucleotide sequence: TGTGCCAGCAGCTCCGATCCCCTGACTAGCGGGGACTCCTACGAGCAGTACTTC. The encoded protein is CASSSDPLTSGDSYEQYF.